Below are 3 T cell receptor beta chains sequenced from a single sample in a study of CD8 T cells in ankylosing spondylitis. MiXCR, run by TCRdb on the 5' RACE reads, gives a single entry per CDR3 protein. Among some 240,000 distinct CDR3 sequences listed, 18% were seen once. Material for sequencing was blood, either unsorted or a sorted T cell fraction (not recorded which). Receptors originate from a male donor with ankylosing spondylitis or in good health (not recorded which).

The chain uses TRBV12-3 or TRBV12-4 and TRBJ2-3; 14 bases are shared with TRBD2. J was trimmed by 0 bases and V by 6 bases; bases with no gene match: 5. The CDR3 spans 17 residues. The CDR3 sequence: CASSPGLAGESTDTQYF. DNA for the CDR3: TGTGCCAGCAGCCCGGGACTAGCGGGAGAAAGCACAGATACGCAGTATTTT.

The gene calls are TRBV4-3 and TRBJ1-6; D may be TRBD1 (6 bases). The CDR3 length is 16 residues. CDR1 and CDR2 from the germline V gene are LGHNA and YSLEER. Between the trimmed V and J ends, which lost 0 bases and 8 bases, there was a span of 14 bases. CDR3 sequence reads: CASSQDRQGSDSPLHF. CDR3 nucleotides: TGCGCCAGCAGCCAAGATCGGCAGGGGTCGGATTCACCCCTCCACTTT.

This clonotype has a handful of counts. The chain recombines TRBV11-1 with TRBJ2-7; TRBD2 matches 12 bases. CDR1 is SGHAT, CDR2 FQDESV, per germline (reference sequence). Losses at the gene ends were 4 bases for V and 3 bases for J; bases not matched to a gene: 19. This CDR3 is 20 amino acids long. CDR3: CASSWPEGQGGLAGSYEQYF. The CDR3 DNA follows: TGTGCCAGCAGCTGGCCGGAGGGACAGGGAGGACTAGCGGGAAGCTACGAGCAGTACTTC.